Listed below are T cell receptor beta chains from one sample, sequenced in a study of pediatric ulcerative colitis. Method: immunoSEQ multiplex PCR; TCRdb's copy keeps in-frame clones and lacks some. The sample has tens of thousands of clones, more than 70% seen once. What was sequenced was gut tissue. The origin of the receptors is a boy younger than 18 with moderate ulcerative colitis. Both conserved end residues are part of each CDR3. The D gene is left open where the match is weak. The size of a clone is reported for some rows only, either as once, few or many, or as a class for expanded clones.

v_call: TRBV4-3; j_call: TRBJ1-1; d_call: .; clone_size: .; cdr3_aa: CASSLHRGAGNTEAFF; cdr3_nt: TGCGCCAGCAGCCTCCACCGGGGCGCGGGGAACACTGAAGCTTTCTTT
v_call: TRBV6-5; j_call: TRBJ2-1; d_call: .; clone_size: few; cdr3_aa: CASIGRGWGSEQFF; cdr3_nt: TGTGCCAGCATCGGCCGGGGTTGGGGCAGTGAGCAGTTCTTC
v_call: TRBV28; j_call: TRBJ1-2; d_call: .; clone_size: .; cdr3_aa: CASSFVALTNYGYTF; cdr3_nt: TGTGCCAGCAGTTTTGTGGCCCTAACTAACTATGGCTACACCTTC
v_call: TRBV11-2; j_call: TRBJ2-5; d_call: .; clone_size: .; cdr3_aa: CASSRRAEETQYF; cdr3_nt: TGTGCCAGCAGCCGCCGGGCCGAAGAGACCCAGTACTTC
v_call: TRBV14; j_call: TRBJ2-1; d_call: TRBD2; clone_size: .; cdr3_aa: CASSHRLAAYNEQFF; cdr3_nt: TGTGCCAGCAGCCACCGACTAGCGGCCTACAATGAGCAGTTCTTC
v_call: TRBV18; j_call: TRBJ1-5; d_call: TRBD1; clone_size: .; cdr3_aa: CASSPQGQASNQPQHF; cdr3_nt: TGTGCCAGCTCACCGCAAGGACAGGCTAGCAATCAGCCCCAGCATTTT
v_call: TRBV7-3; j_call: TRBJ2-5; d_call: TRBD1; clone_size: once; cdr3_aa: CASSSQGAETQYF; cdr3_nt: TGTGCCAGCAGCTCCCAGGGGGCGGAGACCCAGTACTTC
v_call: TRBV5-1; j_call: TRBJ2-7; d_call: TRBD2; clone_size: .; cdr3_aa: CASSLLEGGNYEQYF; cdr3_nt: TGCGCCAGCAGCTTGCTGGAGGGAGGGAACTACGAGCAGTACTTC
v_call: TRBV18; j_call: TRBJ2-5; d_call: .; clone_size: .; cdr3_aa: CASSDEETQYF; cdr3_nt: TGTGCCAGCTCAGACGAAGAGACCCAGTACTTC
v_call: TRBV2; j_call: TRBJ2-7; d_call: .; clone_size: .; cdr3_aa: CASEARGYEQYF; cdr3_nt: TGTGCCAGCGAGGCCAGGGGTTACGAGCAGTACTTC
v_call: TRBV5-1; j_call: TRBJ2-7; d_call: .; clone_size: few; cdr3_aa: CASSLGAGATLYEQYF; cdr3_nt: TGCGCCAGCAGCTTGGGCGCAGGTGCCACCCTATACGAGCAGTACTTC
v_call: TRBV6-4; j_call: TRBJ2-1; d_call: TRBD2; clone_size: .; cdr3_aa: CASSESSGSYNEQFF; cdr3_nt: TGTGCCAGCAGTGAGAGTAGCGGGAGTTACAATGAGCAGTTCTTC
v_call: TRBV11-2; j_call: TRBJ2-7; d_call: TRBD1; clone_size: .; cdr3_aa: CASSSGQGSYSYEQYF; cdr3_nt: TGTGCCAGCAGCTCCGGACAGGGAAGTTACTCCTACGAGCAGTACTTC
v_call: TRBV11-2; j_call: TRBJ2-7; d_call: TRBD2; clone_size: once; cdr3_aa: CASSLGPGTSGNYEQYF; cdr3_nt: TGTGCCAGCAGCTTAGGGCCCGGGACTAGCGGAAACTACGAGCAGTACTTC
v_call: TRBV4-1; j_call: TRBJ1-4; d_call: .; clone_size: .; cdr3_aa: CASSQEPADSKLFF; cdr3_nt: TGCGCCAGCAGCCAAGAACCGGCAGATTCAAAACTGTTTTTT
v_call: TRBV10-3; j_call: TRBJ2-5; d_call: .; clone_size: .; cdr3_aa: CAISEWATEGETQYF; cdr3_nt: TGTGCCATCAGTGAGTGGGCAACCGAGGGGGAGACCCAGTACTTC
v_call: TRBV6-5; j_call: TRBJ2-7; d_call: .; clone_size: .; cdr3_aa: CASSGTVYEQYF; cdr3_nt: TGTGCCAGCAGTGGGACCGTCTACGAGCAGTACTTC
v_call: TRBV7-8; j_call: TRBJ2-7; d_call: TRBD2; clone_size: once; cdr3_aa: CASTSGRDDEQYF; cdr3_nt: TGTGCCAGCACCAGCGGGAGGGATGACGAGCAGTACTTC
v_call: TRBV18; j_call: TRBJ2-2; d_call: .; clone_size: .; cdr3_aa: CASSRGDTGELFF; cdr3_nt: TGTGCCAGCTCCCGGGGTGACACCGGGGAGCTGTTTTTT
v_call: TRBV28; j_call: TRBJ1-5; d_call: .; clone_size: few; cdr3_aa: CAGYRESNQPQHF; cdr3_nt: TGTGCCGGATACCGGGAGAGCAATCAGCCCCAGCATTTT
v_call: TRBV7-7; j_call: TRBJ1-1; d_call: .; clone_size: once; cdr3_aa: CASSLGVVGGSGTEAFF; cdr3_nt: TGTGCTAGCAGCTTAGGGGTTGTGGGGGGCAGCGGCACTGAAGCTTTCTTT
v_call: TRBV10-2; j_call: TRBJ2-7; d_call: .; clone_size: .; cdr3_aa: CASGTINYRDHEQYF; cdr3_nt: TGCGCCAGCGGCACGATAAACTACCGGGACCACGAGCAGTACTTC
v_call: TRBV20-1; j_call: TRBJ2-1; d_call: .; clone_size: .; cdr3_aa: CSARDLSGTFF; cdr3_nt: TGCAGTGCTAGAGATCTCTCTGGGACGTTCTTC
v_call: TRBV7-9; j_call: TRBJ1-1; d_call: TRBD1; clone_size: .; cdr3_aa: CASRRQGNTEAFF; cdr3_nt: TGTGCCAGCAGAAGACAGGGGAACACTGAAGCTTTCTTT
v_call: TRBV9; j_call: TRBJ2-1; d_call: TRBD2; clone_size: once; cdr3_aa: CASSVEPLAGDNEQFF; cdr3_nt: TGTGCCAGCAGCGTAGAGCCCCTAGCGGGAGACAATGAGCAGTTCTTC
v_call: TRBV28; j_call: TRBJ2-7; d_call: .; clone_size: .; cdr3_aa: CASRRDGYEQYF; cdr3_nt: TGTGCCAGCAGAAGGGACGGCTACGAGCAGTACTTC
v_call: TRBV19; j_call: TRBJ2-7; d_call: TRBD2; clone_size: .; cdr3_aa: CASRTSGGYEQYF; cdr3_nt: TGTGCCAGTCGAACGAGCGGGGGTTACGAGCAGTACTTC
v_call: TRBV7-9; j_call: TRBJ2-1; d_call: TRBD2; clone_size: .; cdr3_aa: CASSSRLAGPGHPEQFF; cdr3_nt: TGTGCCAGCAGCTCACGTCTAGCGGGGCCAGGACATCCTGAGCAGTTCTTC
v_call: TRBV9; j_call: TRBJ2-1; d_call: TRBD1; clone_size: .; cdr3_aa: CASSAAGGSYNEQFF; cdr3_nt: TGTGCCAGCAGCGCAGCAGGGGGCTCCTACAATGAGCAGTTCTTC
v_call: TRBV7-9; j_call: TRBJ2-1; d_call: .; clone_size: once; cdr3_aa: CASSLARGRNEQFF; cdr3_nt: TGTGCCAGCAGCTTAGCCCGGGGGAGGAATGAGCAGTTCTTC
v_call: TRBV19; j_call: TRBJ1-5; d_call: TRBD1; clone_size: .; cdr3_aa: CASSISPGGRNQPQHF; cdr3_nt: TGTGCCAGTAGTATCTCTCCAGGGGGTCGCAATCAGCCCCAGCATTTT
v_call: TRBV11-2; j_call: TRBJ2-3; d_call: TRBD2; clone_size: .; cdr3_aa: CASSSVYSGTYTDTQYF; cdr3_nt: TGTGCCAGCAGCTCCGTCTATAGCGGGACCTACACAGATACGCAGTATTTT